This T cell receptor beta chain was recorded in a study of shared clonotypes between healthy human individuals. The germline V and J ends were trimmed by 2 bases and 7 bases, with 8 bases remaining between them. CDR3 length: 12 residues. Germline V CDR1 and CDR2: MNHNY, SVGAGI (reference sequence). Clones were sequenced by immunoSEQ multiplex PCR, and TCRdb holds only the in-frame ones, with some missing. The table includes approximately 330,000 clones, 70% to 75% detected once. The sequencing sample was made of memory CD4+ T cells sorted from blood. Subset here: CD45RA-negative fraction. This TCR derives from a man younger than 45 in good health. The V and J genes are TRBV6-6 and TRBJ1-2, with D hard to call. The CDR3 bases are TGTGCCAGCAGTTACGGACTGTCTGGCTACACCTTC. Protein sequence: CASSYGLSGYTF.